The 5 T cell receptor beta chains below were found in one sample sequenced in a study of blood T cell repertoires in COVID-19. Here immunoSEQ multiplex PCR was the method, and the copy in TCRdb shows in-frame clones only, minus some. The sample lists under 250,000 clones, around nine tenths occurring once. Sequencing was done on a sample of peripheral blood. These receptors came from a man at least 80 years old with acute or convalescent COVID-19.

The chain links TRBV3-1 (or the pseudogene TRBV3-2) to TRBJ2-2; 8 bases are shared with TRBD1. The ends lost 2 bases at V and 7 bases at J; junction bases unmatched: 6. The CDR3 covers 15 residues. Germline V gene sequence: CDR1 LGHDT, CDR2 YNNKEL (reference sequence). This CDR3 reads CASSQRQGSVGELFF. The CDR3 DNA reads TGTGCCAGCAGCCAAAGACAGGGGTCGGTCGGGGAGCTGTTTTTT.

V gene TRBV6-4 combines with J gene TRBJ2-2; D is uncertain. V lost 5 bases and J 5 bases, leaving 12 bases between the germline ends. Germline V CDR1 and CDR2: MRHNA, SNTAGT. The CDR3 is made up of 14 amino acids. CDR3 DNA: TGTGCCAGCAGTTACACTCCCGGGACCGGGGAGCTGTTTTTT. It specifies CASSYTPGTGELFF.

The V gene is TRBV5-1, the J gene TRBJ2-1; 12 bases map to TRBD2. This CDR3 has 16 residues. Looked up from germline, CDR1 is SGHRS and CDR2 is YFSETQ. V shed 3 bases, J shed 4 bases, and the junction held 5 bases outside the gene matches. CDR3 protein: CASSSGLAGRYNEQFF. The CDR3 coding sequence is TGCGCCAGCAGCTCCGGACTAGCGGGGCGATACAATGAGCAGTTCTTC.

This chain joins TRBV19 and TRBJ2-3, with D perhaps TRBD1 (5 bases). The CDR3 consists of 13 residues. Trimming left V 6 bases short and J 0 bases short, with 7 bases between. CDR1 is LNHDA, CDR2 SQIVND, per germline (reference sequence). The CDR3 reads CASRKGSTDTQYF. DNA for the CDR3: TGTGCCAGTAGAAAGGGGAGCACAGATACGCAGTATTTT.

This sequence joins TRBV6-6 and TRBJ1-1, with TRBD1 identical over 8 bases. Germline V gene lookup returns CDR1 MNHNY and CDR2 SVGAGI (reference sequence). The CDR3 is 14 amino acids. Trimming cost V 6 bases and J 5 bases; bases outside gene matches: 8. The CDR3 DNA follows: TGTGCCAGCAGACAACCGGGACAGGAAACTGAAGCTTTCTTT. Its protein product is CASRQPGQETEAFF.